Given below is one TCR beta chain in context. Its specificity is not known. The data originate from a study of CD8+CD57+ T cells in acquired aplastic anemia. Findings of the study overall: In CD8+ cells, Simpson's diversity showed no significant difference between patients and controls. Common to patients and controls were roughly 30 CD8+ CDR3 sequences.

TCR beta VDJ and CDR3 were profiled, and genomic DNA was the template. TCRdb independently ran MiXCR on the reads; one entry per CDR3 protein. The sample contains about 98,000 distinct CDR3 sequences, about 67% of which appear only once. By flow cytometry, patients selected for sequencing had shown an expansion of CD8+CD57+ cells. The cohort consisted entirely of patients having severe acquired aplastic anemia. Therapy had not been given to patients before blood sampling. V lost 8 bases and J lost 4, with 14 bases in between. The length of the CDR3 is 13 residues. Germline CDR1 reads SNHLY; CDR2 reads FYNNEI.

This sequence originates from a human donor with aplastic anemia. Sequenced: sorted CD4+, CD8+, or CD8+CD57+ T cells (not recorded which) from PBMCs. The rearrangement links TRBV2 to TRBJ1-2; a possible D gene is TRBD1 (5 bases). The CDR3 nucleotides read TGTGCCAGCCGGAAATTGGGGGTCTATGGCTACACCTTC. It codes for CASRKLGVYGYTF.